This T cell receptor beta chain stems from a study of sequential checkpoint blockade in melanoma. TCRdb's copy holds only in-frame clones and misses some; the assay was immunoSEQ multiplex PCR. The sample shows about 2,400 clones, 25% to 30% of them seen only once. The CDR3 has 12 residues. Trimming took off 9 bases at V and 5 bases at J, with 14 bases between the two ends. Germline CDR1 is MGHDK and CDR2 is SYGVNS. Regarding treatment: randomized to nivolumab then ipilimumab (arm A) or the reverse (arm B). This receptor was identified in a human donor with melanoma. This specimen was tumor tissue (inferred from file names), taken from a patient given nivolumab and ipilimumab in sequence. The gene calls are TRBV25-1 and TRBJ2-7, with D perhaps matching TRBD1 (5 bases). DNA for the CDR3: TGTGCCAGTCTTTCGGACACCCACGAGCAGTACGTC. Translation: CASLSDTHEQYV.